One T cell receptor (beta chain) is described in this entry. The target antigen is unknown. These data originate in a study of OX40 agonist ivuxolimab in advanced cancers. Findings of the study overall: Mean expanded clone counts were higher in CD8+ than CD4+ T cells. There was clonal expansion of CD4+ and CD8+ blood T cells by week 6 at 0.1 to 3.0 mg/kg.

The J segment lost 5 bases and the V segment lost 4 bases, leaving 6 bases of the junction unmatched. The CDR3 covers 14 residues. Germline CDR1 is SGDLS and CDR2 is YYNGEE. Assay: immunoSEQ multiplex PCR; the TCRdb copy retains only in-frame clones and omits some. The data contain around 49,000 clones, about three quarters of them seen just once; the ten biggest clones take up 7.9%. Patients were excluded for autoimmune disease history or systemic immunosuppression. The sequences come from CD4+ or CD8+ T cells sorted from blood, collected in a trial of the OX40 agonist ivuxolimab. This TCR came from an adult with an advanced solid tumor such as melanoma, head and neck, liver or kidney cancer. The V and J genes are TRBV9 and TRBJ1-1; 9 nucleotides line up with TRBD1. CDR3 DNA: TGTGCCAGCAGCCCAAACAGGGGGCGGACTGAAGCTTTCTTT. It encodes CASSPNRGRTEAFF.